This TCR beta chain appears in the sequencing data of a study of blood T cells in healthy people across ages. The CDR3 contains 16 residues. V lost 6 bases, J lost 2 bases, and 9 bases stayed unmatched. The germline V gene encodes CDR1 LGHNA and CDR2 YSLEER. A second PCR of about 7 to 12 cycles used a sample-barcoded 5' primer and a J-beta primer mix. Using its own MiXCR run on the 5' RACE reads, TCRdb lists one record per CDR3 protein. The data hold over 750,000 distinct CDR3 sequences, with approximately 25% observed a single time. Another study also made use of these data, one on T cells of mothers and their children.

The TCR comes from a boy younger than 18 in good health. Material for sequencing was blood. The gene calls are TRBV4-3 and TRBJ2-1; 8 bases align to TRBD2. CDR3 amino acids: CASSTTRGDPYNEQFF. The CDR3 nucleotides are TGCGCCAGCAGTACTACGCGGGGGGACCCCTACAATGAGCAGTTCTTC.